These T cell receptor beta chains were read from a single sample in a study of post-analysis software for immune sequencing data. TCRdb independently ran MiXCR on the PCR reads; one entry per CDR3 protein. The sample yields about 560,000 distinct CDR3 sequences, about 40% seen once. The sequenced sample consisted of blood. These receptors all come from a girl under 18 with multiple sclerosis. Each CDR3 is given with its conserved first and last residue. The D gene is left open where the match is weak. Size tells how often a clone was seen (once, few, many) or the class of an expanded clone, and some rows leave it out.

CSVGSTSTDTQYF,TGCAGCGTTGGGTCTACCAGCACAGATACGCAGTATTTT,-,TRBV29-1,-,TRBJ2-3
CASGQGLGYTF,TGCGCCAGCGGACAGGGCTTAGGCTACACCTTC,few,TRBV5-1,TRBD1,TRBJ1-2
CASSLKGDLSYEQYF,TGTGCCAGCAGCCTTAAGGGGGACCTGTCCTACGAGCAGTACTTC,few,TRBV7-9,-,TRBJ2-7
CATSRGTGDSYEQYF,TGTGCCACCAGCAGGGGGACAGGGGATTCCTACGAGCAGTACTTC,-,TRBV15,TRBD1,TRBJ2-7
CASSHRGPRDEQFF,TGTGCCAGCAGTCACAGGGGCCCTAGGGATGAGCAGTTCTTC,-,TRBV12-3/TRBV12-4,TRBD1,TRBJ2-1
CASSTPLVGTGSYEQYF,TGTGCCAGCAGCACCCCTCTAGTAGGGACAGGCTCCTACGAGCAGTACTTC,-,TRBV7-9,TRBD1,TRBJ2-7
CANSQEQLVTDTQYF,TGTGCCAACAGCCAAGAGCAACTAGTCACAGATACGCAGTATTTT,few,TRBV14,-,TRBJ2-3
CASSPGVLAKNIQYF,TGTGCCAGCAGTCCGGGAGTTTTAGCCAAAAACATTCAGTACTTC,many,TRBV12-3/TRBV12-4,-,TRBJ2-4
CASSLAHGGETQYF,TGCGCCAGCAGCTTGGCCCACGGAGGAGAGACCCAGTACTTC,-,TRBV5-1,-,TRBJ2-5
CSARAPRAYEQYF,TGCAGTGCTAGAGCTCCCCGAGCCTACGAGCAGTACTTC,few,TRBV20-1,-,TRBJ2-7
CASRELETEAFF,TGTGCCAGCAGGGAGCTAGAGACTGAAGCTTTCTTT,-,TRBV12-3/TRBV12-4,-,TRBJ1-1
CASRLGGQNNNEQFF,TGTGCCAGCAGACTCGGGGGGCAAAACAACAATGAGCAGTTCTTC,few,TRBV6-2/TRBV6-3,-,TRBJ2-1
CASSKELSLDAQYF,TGTGCCAGCAGCAAAGAGCTGAGTTTAGATGCGCAGTATTTT,once,TRBV27,-,TRBJ2-3
CASKLAGDDEQYF,TGTGCCAGCAAGCTAGCGGGTGACGACGAGCAGTACTTC,few,TRBV5-5,TRBD2,TRBJ2-7
CASSRGQHTGELFF,TGCGCCAGCAGCCGGGGACAGCACACCGGGGAGCTGTTTTTT,-,TRBV4-1,TRBD1,TRBJ2-2
CASSPKASFPYGYTF,TGTGCCAGCAGCCCAAAGGCCTCATTCCCCTATGGCTACACCTTC,few,TRBV27,-,TRBJ1-2
CATSEAAGTGDYGYTF,TGTGCCACCAGTGAGGCCGCCGGAACAGGGGACTATGGCTACACCTTC,-,TRBV24-1,TRBD1,TRBJ1-2
CSARGGLGYTF,TGCAGTGCTAGAGGGGGGCTTGGCTACACCTTC,once,TRBV20-1,-,TRBJ1-2
CASSLNLGPNTEAFF,TGTGCCAGCAGCTTGAACCTGGGACCGAACACTGAAGCTTTCTTT,-,TRBV7-9,-,TRBJ1-1
CASRSPGVNTEAFF,TGCGCCAGCAGGTCTCCCGGGGTGAACACTGAAGCTTTCTTT,-,TRBV4-1,-,TRBJ1-1
CASSVGGGNEQFF,TGTGCCAGCAGCGTAGGAGGGGGTAATGAGCAGTTCTTC,-,TRBV9,-,TRBJ2-1
CASRQGLAGGEQFF,TGTGCCAGCAGACAGGGACTAGCGGGCGGGGAGCAGTTCTTC,-,TRBV6-1,TRBD2,TRBJ2-1
CSGSTSGSGDEQFF,TGCAGTGGGTCAACTAGCGGGAGTGGAGATGAGCAGTTCTTC,few,TRBV20-1,TRBD2,TRBJ2-1
CASSLEARLRAYNEQFF,TGTGCCAGCAGCTTAGAAGCAAGGCTGCGAGCCTACAATGAGCAGTTCTTC,few,TRBV11-3,-,TRBJ2-1
CASSLLSQGARRYEQYF,TGCGCCAGCAGCTTGTTGTCTCAGGGGGCGCGAAGGTACGAGCAGTACTTC,few,TRBV5-1,TRBD1,TRBJ2-7
CASSSITGLSYNEQFF,TGCGCCAGCAGCTCTATAACGGGTCTCTCCTACAATGAGCAGTTCTTC,-,TRBV5-1,-,TRBJ2-1
CASSLPALGTSGNADTQYF,TGTGCCAGCAGTTTACCAGCGTTGGGGACTAGCGGGAACGCAGATACGCAGTATTTT,-,TRBV12-3/TRBV12-4,TRBD2,TRBJ2-3
CASSQDWRAGALYNEQFF,TGTGCCAGCAGCCAAGATTGGAGAGCGGGGGCCCTCTACAATGAGCAGTTCTTC,-,TRBV14,TRBD2,TRBJ2-1
CSARDGGTPYEQYF,TGCAGTGCTAGAGATGGCGGAACCCCCTACGAGCAGTACTTC,few,TRBV20-1,-,TRBJ2-7
CASSTLEGSETQYF,TGTGCCAGCAGTACCCTAGAGGGCTCGGAGACCCAGTACTTC,-,TRBV6-5,-,TRBJ2-5
CASSGKFPSYEQYF,TGTGCCAGCAGCGGGAAGTTCCCGTCCTACGAGCAGTACTTC,-,TRBV6-1,-,TRBJ2-7
CASSWAGGPYEQYF,TGTGCCAGCAGCTGGGCAGGGGGCCCATACGAGCAGTACTTC,-,TRBV7-8,TRBD1,TRBJ2-7
CASSRQTGSYNEQFF,TGCGCCAGCAGCCGACAGACAGGGTCCTACAATGAGCAGTTCTTC,-,TRBV4-1,TRBD1,TRBJ2-1
CASRGSAQETQYF,TGTGCTAGCCGGGGGAGCGCCCAAGAGACCCAGTACTTC,-,TRBV7-7,-,TRBJ2-5
CASSLGSFGGLGETQYF,TGCGCCAGCAGCTTGGGAAGTTTCGGGGGGCTCGGAGAGACCCAGTACTTC,-,TRBV5-1,-,TRBJ2-5
CASSESSGQGWETQYF,TGTGCCAGCAGTGAGTCGTCCGGACAGGGCTGGGAGACCCAGTACTTC,few,TRBV10-3,TRBD1,TRBJ2-5
CASRDSHDGAYEQYF,TGTGCCAGCAGGGACAGTCACGACGGGGCTTACGAGCAGTACTTC,-,TRBV6-1,-,TRBJ2-7
CASTASGSGRGKTQYF,TGTGCCAGCACTGCTAGCGGGAGTGGACGGGGAAAGACCCAGTACTTC,-,TRBV6-5,TRBD2,TRBJ2-5
CAISDRQEQFF,TGTGCCATCAGTGACCGACAGGAGCAGTTCTTC,-,TRBV10-3,-,TRBJ2-1
CSARRSEGAEAFF,TGCAGTGCTAGAAGATCTGAGGGGGCTGAAGCTTTCTTT,-,TRBV20-1,-,TRBJ1-1
CASSSEVGDTQYF,TGCGCCAGCAGCTCAGAGGTTGGAGATACGCAGTATTTT,-,TRBV5-1,-,TRBJ2-3
CASSKAVGYGYTF,TGTGCCAGTAGTAAGGCAGTCGGATATGGCTACACCTTC,once,TRBV19,-,TRBJ1-2
CASSFKESYGYTF,TGTGCCAGCAGTTTCAAGGAGTCTTATGGCTACACCTTC,few,TRBV12-3/TRBV12-4,-,TRBJ1-2
CASSNHPGREPQHF,TGTGCCAGCAGCAACCACCCCGGGAGGGAGCCCCAGCATTTT,-,TRBV6-5,-,TRBJ1-5
CASSLGGLSYNEQFF,TGTGCCAGCAGCTTGGGGGGTCTGTCCTACAATGAGCAGTTCTTC,-,TRBV7-2,-,TRBJ2-1
CASSQDKAGASYNEQFF,TGTGCCAGCAGCCAAGATAAGGCGGGAGCGTCCTACAATGAGCAGTTCTTC,few,TRBV4-2,TRBD2,TRBJ2-1
CSARIAEGNQETQYF,TGCAGTGCTAGGATAGCGGAGGGTAATCAAGAGACCCAGTACTTC,-,TRBV20-1,-,TRBJ2-5
CASSRGGPNEKLFF,TGTGCCAGCAGCCGGGGCGGACCTAATGAAAAACTGTTTTTT,-,TRBV12-3/TRBV12-4,-,TRBJ1-4
CASSLPGLIIGYF,TGCGCCAGCAGCTTGCCAGGTCTTATAATCGGGTACTTC,-,TRBV5-1,-,TRBJ2-5
CASSPRGRRSQETQYF,TGTGCCAGCAGCCCCCGGGGGCGTCGATCCCAAGAGACCCAGTACTTC,-,TRBV7-2,-,TRBJ2-5
CSSLSGSEETQYF,TGCAGCTCCCTAAGCGGGAGTGAAGAGACCCAGTACTTC,-,TRBV29-1,TRBD2,TRBJ2-5
CSVAGSGTGYTF,TGCAGCGTTGCAGGGTCGGGAACTGGCTACACCTTC,-,TRBV29-1,-,TRBJ1-2
CASLRAAYNEQFF,TGTGCCAGCCTTCGGGCAGCTTACAATGAGCAGTTCTTC,few,TRBV2,-,TRBJ2-1
CASGQGYQPQHF,TGTGCCAGCGGGCAGGGCTATCAGCCCCAGCATTTT,many,TRBV25-1,-,TRBJ1-5
CASSLEADYTF,TGTGCCAGCAGCCTGGAGGCCGACTACACCTTC,-,TRBV4-2,-,TRBJ1-2